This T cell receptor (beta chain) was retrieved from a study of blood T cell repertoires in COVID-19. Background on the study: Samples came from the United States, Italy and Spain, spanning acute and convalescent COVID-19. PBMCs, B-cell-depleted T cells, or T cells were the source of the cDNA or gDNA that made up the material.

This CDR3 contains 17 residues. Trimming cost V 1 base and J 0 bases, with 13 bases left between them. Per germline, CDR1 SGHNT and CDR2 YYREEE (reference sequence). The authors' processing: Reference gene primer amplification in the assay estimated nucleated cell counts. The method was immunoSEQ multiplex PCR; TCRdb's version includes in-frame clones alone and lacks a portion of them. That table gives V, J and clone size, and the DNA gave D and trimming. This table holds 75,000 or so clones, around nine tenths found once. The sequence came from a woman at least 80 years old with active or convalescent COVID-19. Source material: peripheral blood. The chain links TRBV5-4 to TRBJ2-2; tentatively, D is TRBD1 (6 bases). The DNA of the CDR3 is TGTGCCAGCAGCTTGTATTTAGGGGGATCGAACACCGGGGAGCTGTTTTTT. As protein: CASSLYLGGSNTGELFF. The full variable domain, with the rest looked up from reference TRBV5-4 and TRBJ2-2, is ETGVTQSPTHLIKTRGQQVTLRCSSQSGHNTVSWYQQALGQGPQFIFQYYREEENGRGNFPPRFSGLQFPNYSSELNVNALELDDSALYLCASSLYLGGSNTGELFFGEGSRLTVL.